The rows below give T cell receptor beta chains drawn from one sample of a study of T cells after yellow fever vaccination. TCRdb fed the 5' RACE reads into MiXCR, producing one record per CDR3 protein. The sample contains hundreds of thousands of distinct CDR3 sequences, about a fifth of which appear only once. The sample was PBMCs, taken 15 days after the yellow fever booster vaccination. These receptors were taken from a man between 25 and 39 years old who received the YFV17D yellow fever vaccine. Each CDR3 is given with its conserved first and last residue. Fields, in order: V gene, J gene, clone size, D gene, CDR3 protein, CDR3 DNA. D genes are given only for firm matches. Rows may omit the clone size; those that give it use once, few, many or a size class.

v_gene: TRBV5-6; j_gene: TRBJ2-2; abundance: few; d_gene: -; CDR3aa: CASSPAGRNTGELFF; CDR3nt: TGTGCCAGCAGCCCTGCGGGAAGAAACACCGGGGAGCTGTTTTTT
v_gene: TRBV30; j_gene: TRBJ2-7; abundance: many; d_gene: TRBD1; CDR3aa: CAYLDRDYEQYF; CDR3nt: TGTGCCTACCTGGACAGGGACTACGAGCAGTACTTC
v_gene: TRBV30; j_gene: TRBJ2-3; abundance: few; d_gene: -; CDR3aa: CAWGPPTSFLDTQYF; CDR3nt: TGTGCCTGGGGCCCCCCAACTAGTTTCCTCGATACGCAGTATTTT
v_gene: TRBV4-2; j_gene: TRBJ2-2; abundance: few; d_gene: -; CDR3aa: CASSQVSNLNTGELFF; CDR3nt: TGTGCCAGCAGCCAAGTTAGTAATTTGAACACCGGGGAGCTGTTTTTT
v_gene: TRBV5-8; j_gene: TRBJ2-1; abundance: -; d_gene: TRBD2; CDR3aa: CASRPTSAYYNEQFF; CDR3nt: TGTGCCAGCAGGCCTACTAGCGCGTACTACAATGAGCAGTTCTTC
v_gene: TRBV5-1; j_gene: TRBJ2-1; abundance: -; d_gene: -; CDR3aa: CASSQRQAYNEQFF; CDR3nt: TGCGCCAGCAGTCAGCGACAGGCCTACAATGAGCAGTTCTTC
v_gene: TRBV7-2; j_gene: TRBJ2-1; abundance: -; d_gene: TRBD2; CDR3aa: CASSLDGGTYNEQFF; CDR3nt: TGTGCCAGCAGCCTAGACGGGGGGACCTACAATGAGCAGTTCTTC
v_gene: TRBV12-3/TRBV12-4; j_gene: TRBJ2-2; abundance: -; d_gene: TRBD2; CDR3aa: CASRYAVGLAGTGELFF; CDR3nt: TGTGCCAGCAGATATGCTGTGGGACTAGCGGGCACCGGGGAGCTGTTTTTT
v_gene: TRBV4-3; j_gene: TRBJ2-7; abundance: few; d_gene: TRBD2; CDR3aa: CASSQDSTGRGNYEQYF; CDR3nt: TGCGCCAGCAGCCAAGATTCAACGGGGCGGGGGAATTACGAGCAGTACTTC
v_gene: TRBV6-1; j_gene: TRBJ2-7; abundance: -; d_gene: TRBD2; CDR3aa: CASSITSGRLVEQYF; CDR3nt: TGTGCCAGCAGTATTACTAGCGGGAGGCTAGTCGAGCAGTACTTC
v_gene: TRBV15; j_gene: TRBJ2-7; abundance: few; d_gene: -; CDR3aa: CATSRDLGAQEQYF; CDR3nt: TGTGCCACCAGCAGAGATTTGGGGGCTCAGGAGCAGTACTTC
v_gene: TRBV7-2; j_gene: TRBJ2-5; abundance: -; d_gene: -; CDR3aa: CASSWLETETQYF; CDR3nt: TGTGCCAGCAGCTGGCTAGAGACAGAGACCCAGTACTTC
v_gene: TRBV29-1; j_gene: TRBJ2-2; abundance: -; d_gene: -; CDR3aa: CSVDGGLENTGELFF; CDR3nt: TGCAGCGTTGATGGGGGGTTGGAGAACACCGGGGAGCTGTTTTTT
v_gene: TRBV7-2; j_gene: TRBJ2-7; abundance: few; d_gene: -; CDR3aa: CASSLAWEYEQYF; CDR3nt: TGTGCCAGCAGCTTAGCTTGGGAGTACGAGCAGTACTTC
v_gene: TRBV6-1; j_gene: TRBJ2-7; abundance: -; d_gene: -; CDR3aa: CASSGTVSGYEQYF; CDR3nt: TGTGCCAGCAGTGGCACTGTATCGGGCTACGAGCAGTACTTC
v_gene: TRBV12-3/TRBV12-4; j_gene: TRBJ2-5; abundance: -; d_gene: -; CDR3aa: CASRLTHQQTQYF; CDR3nt: TGTGCCAGCAGGCTGACTCATCAACAGACCCAGTACTTC
v_gene: TRBV20-1; j_gene: TRBJ2-1; abundance: -; d_gene: TRBD2; CDR3aa: CSASGLADEQFF; CDR3nt: TGCAGTGCTAGCGGCCTAGCGGATGAGCAGTTCTTC